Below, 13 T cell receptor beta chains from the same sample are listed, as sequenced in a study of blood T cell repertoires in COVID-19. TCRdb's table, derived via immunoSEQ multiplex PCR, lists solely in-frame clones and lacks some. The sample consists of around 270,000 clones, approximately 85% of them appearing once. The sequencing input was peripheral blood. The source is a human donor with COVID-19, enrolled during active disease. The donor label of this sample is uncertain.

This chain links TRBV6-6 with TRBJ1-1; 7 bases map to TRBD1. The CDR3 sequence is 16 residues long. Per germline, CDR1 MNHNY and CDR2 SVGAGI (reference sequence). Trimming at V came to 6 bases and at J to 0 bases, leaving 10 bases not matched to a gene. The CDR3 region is CASRRSGQALNTEAFF. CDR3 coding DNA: TGTGCCAGCAGGAGATCAGGACAGGCTTTGAACACTGAAGCTTTCTTT.

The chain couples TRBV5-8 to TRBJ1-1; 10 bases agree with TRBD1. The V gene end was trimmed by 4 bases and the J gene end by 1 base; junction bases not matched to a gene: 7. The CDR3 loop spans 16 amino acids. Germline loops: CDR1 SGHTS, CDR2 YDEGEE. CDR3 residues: CASSPGTGDWNTEAFF. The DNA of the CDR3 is TGTGCCAGCAGCCCCGGGACAGGGGACTGGAACACTGAAGCTTTCTTT.

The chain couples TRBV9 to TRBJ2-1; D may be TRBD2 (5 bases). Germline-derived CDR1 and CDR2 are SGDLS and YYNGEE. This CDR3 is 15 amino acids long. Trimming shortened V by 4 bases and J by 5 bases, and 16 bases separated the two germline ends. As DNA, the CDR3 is TGTGCCAGCAGCCTAGACCCAGGAGGTCACAATGAGCAGTTCTTC. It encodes CASSLDPGGHNEQFF.

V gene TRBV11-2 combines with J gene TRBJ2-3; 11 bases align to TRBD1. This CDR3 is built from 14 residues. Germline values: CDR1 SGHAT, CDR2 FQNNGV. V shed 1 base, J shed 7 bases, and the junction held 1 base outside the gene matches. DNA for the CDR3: TGTGCCAGCAGCTTAGGGACAGGGGGCAATACGCAGTATTTT. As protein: CASSLGTGGNTQYF. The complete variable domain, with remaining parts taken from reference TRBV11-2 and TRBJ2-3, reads EAGVAQSPRYKIIEKRQSVAFWCNPISGHATLYWYQQILGQGPKLLIQFQNNGVVDDSQLPKDRFSAERLKGVDSTLKIQPAKLEDSAVYLCASSLGTGGNTQYFGPGTRLTVL.

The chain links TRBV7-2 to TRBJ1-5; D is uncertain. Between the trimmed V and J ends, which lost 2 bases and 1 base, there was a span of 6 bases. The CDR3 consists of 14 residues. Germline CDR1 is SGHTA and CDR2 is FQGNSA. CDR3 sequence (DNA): TGTGCCAGCAGCTTACATCAGAGCAATCAGCCCCAGCATTTT. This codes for CASSLHQSNQPQHF. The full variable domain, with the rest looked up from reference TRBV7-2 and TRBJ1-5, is GAGVSQSPSNKVTEKGKDVELRCDPISGHTALYWYRQSLGQGLEFLIYFQGNSAPDKSGLPSDRFSAERTGGSVSTLTIQRTQQEDSAVYLCASSLHQSNQPQHFGDGTRLSIL.

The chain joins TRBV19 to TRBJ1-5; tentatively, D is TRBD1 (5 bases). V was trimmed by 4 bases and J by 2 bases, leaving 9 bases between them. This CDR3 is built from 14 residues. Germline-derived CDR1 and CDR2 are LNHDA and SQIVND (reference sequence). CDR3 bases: TGTGCCAGTAGTACCTCGGGGGGCAATCAGCCCCAGCATTTT. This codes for CASSTSGGNQPQHF. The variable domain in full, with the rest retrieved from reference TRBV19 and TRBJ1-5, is DGGITQSPKYLFRKEGQNVTLSCEQNLNHDAMYWYRQDPGQGLRLIYYSQIVNDFQKGDIAEGYSVSREKKESFPLTVTSAQKNPTAFYLCASSTSGGNQPQHFGDGTRLSIL.

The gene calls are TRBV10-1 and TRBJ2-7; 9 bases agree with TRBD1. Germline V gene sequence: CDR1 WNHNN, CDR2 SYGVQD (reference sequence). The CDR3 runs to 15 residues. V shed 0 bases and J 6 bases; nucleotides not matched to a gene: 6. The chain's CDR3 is CASSESGQGFLEQYF. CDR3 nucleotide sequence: TGCGCCAGCAGTGAGTCGGGACAGGGTTTCCTCGAGCAGTACTTC.

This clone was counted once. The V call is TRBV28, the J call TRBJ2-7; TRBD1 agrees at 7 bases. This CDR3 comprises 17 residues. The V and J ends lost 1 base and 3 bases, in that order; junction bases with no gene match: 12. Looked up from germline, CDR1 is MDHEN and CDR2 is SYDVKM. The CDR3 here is CASSLSATGLGLYEQYF. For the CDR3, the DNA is TGTGCCAGCAGTTTATCCGCGACAGGGCTCGGGCTCTACGAGCAGTACTTC.

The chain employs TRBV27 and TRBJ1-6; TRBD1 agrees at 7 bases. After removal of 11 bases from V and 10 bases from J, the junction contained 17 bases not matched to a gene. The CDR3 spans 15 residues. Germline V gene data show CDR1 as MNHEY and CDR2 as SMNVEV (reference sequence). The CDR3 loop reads CARNGKRTGYSPLHF. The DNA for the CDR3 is TGTGCCCGGAATGGGAAGAGGACAGGTTACTCACCCCTCCACTTT.

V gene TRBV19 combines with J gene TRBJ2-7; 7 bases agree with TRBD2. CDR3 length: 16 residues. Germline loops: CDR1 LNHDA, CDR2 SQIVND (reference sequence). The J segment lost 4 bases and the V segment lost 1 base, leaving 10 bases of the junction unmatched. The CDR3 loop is CASSIGGLVEGYEQYF. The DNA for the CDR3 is TGTGCCAGTAGTATAGGTGGACTAGTCGAGGGTTACGAGCAGTACTTC.

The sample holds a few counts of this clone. The CDR3 nucleotides read TGTGCCAGCACACAGGAGCCGAACATGAACACTGAAGCTTTCTTT. Amino acid sequence: CASTQEPNMNTEAFF. V usage is TRBV6-4 and J usage is TRBJ1-1, with D perhaps matching TRBD1 (5 bases). Germline CDR1 is MRHNA and CDR2 is SNTAGT. The CDR3 spans 15 residues. Trimming pared 7 bases from V and 0 bases from J, leaving 15 bases between.

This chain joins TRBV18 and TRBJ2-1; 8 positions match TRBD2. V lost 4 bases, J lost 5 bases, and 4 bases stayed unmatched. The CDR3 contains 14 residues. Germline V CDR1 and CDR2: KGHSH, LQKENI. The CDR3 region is CASSRVAGNNEQFF. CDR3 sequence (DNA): TGTGCCAGCTCACGTGTAGCGGGAAACAATGAGCAGTTCTTC.

The CDR3 region is CASSLFVNTEAFF. The CDR3 DNA is TGTGCCAGCAGCTTGTTCGTGAACACTGAAGCTTTCTTT. The chain is built from TRBV11-1 and TRBJ1-1; D gene unclear. The CDR3 runs to 13 residues. Deletions cut 3 bases from V and 0 bases from J, with 5 bases between. Germline CDR1 and CDR2: SGHAT and FQDESV (reference sequence).